This T cell receptor (beta chain) was obtained from a study of immune heterogeneity within non-small cell lung tumors. CDR3 of TCR beta was amplified by multiplex PCR that used 32 V and 13 J primers. MiXCR, run by TCRdb on the multiplex PCR reads, gives a single entry per CDR3 protein. The sample shows roughly 20,000 distinct CDR3 sequences, more than 25% of them seen only once. Each sample used 600 ng of genomic DNA from bulk tumor tissue. Several biopsies per primary tumor, spaced far apart, were taken during surgery. These patients got curative surgery after being newly diagnosed with untreated non-small cell lung cancer. Newly diagnosed patients with non-small cell lung cancer who were having surgery with curative intent served as donors. Concerning this clonotype: Its antigen is unidentified.

Study-level results: A significant, moderate positive correlation (R about 0.34) linked local T-cell clonality and tumor mutational burden.

Germline V CDR1 and CDR2: SGHNT, YENEEA. Trimming took 6 bases from V and 2 from J, leaving 16 bases between them. The CDR3 totals 16 residues. The chain couples TRBV11-3 to TRBJ2-2, with D possibly matching TRBD1 (6 bases). This TCR came from a man aged 35 to 55 with non-small cell lung cancer. The sequencing sample was made of lung tumor tissue. The CDR3 spells CASRLNPRGNTGELFF. The CDR3 nucleotides are TGTGCCAGCAGATTAAATCCCAGGGGTAACACCGGGGAGCTGTTTTTT.